This T cell receptor beta chain stems from a study of early T cells in non-severe SARS-CoV-2 infection. Overall study: Bulk RNA isolated from unsorted whole blood underwent sequencing; chains were not paired.

Points from the study as a whole: Reliance on VDJdb matching favored anti-spike CD8 responses; private and CD4 specificities were missed.

To note about this clonotype: Its antigen remains unknown.

V gave up 0 bases and J gave up 13 bases, with 13 bases separating them. CDR1 and CDR2 (germline): DFQATT, SNEGSKA (reference sequence). The CDR3 is 12 residues long. Individual cDNA molecules received unique molecular identifiers. MiXCR, applied by TCRdb to the 5' RACE reads, yields one record per CDR3 protein. The sample yields 60,000 to 75,000 distinct CDR3 sequences, 11% seen once. The starting material was whole blood, obtained at baseline. The sequence derives from an adult who was a healthcare worker with PCR-confirmed SARS-CoV-2 infection or an uninfected control (not recorded which). The rearrangement uses TRBV20-1 and TRBJ2-1, with D unresolved. CDR3 DNA: TGCAGTGCTAGAGATGGGCCGACCTCCCAGTTCTTC. This sequence encodes CSARDGPTSQFF.